This T cell receptor (beta chain) was sequenced in a study of CD8 T cells in ankylosing spondylitis. Study outcomes and limitations: Apparently characteristic of ankylosing spondylitis blood was a TCR beta motif (roughly eight highly homologous variants).

This clonotype was seen at least ten times. Its target is not known. TCRdb reprocessed the 5' RACE reads with MiXCR, giving one entry per CDR3 protein. The sample records 230,000 or so distinct CDR3 sequences, 18% being singletons. V gave up 2 bases and J gave up 0 bases, with 10 bases separating them. The CDR3 is 16 amino acids. Per germline, CDR1 KGHDR and CDR2 SFDVKD. The chain is built from TRBV24-1 and TRBJ2-1; D unresolved. The receptor's source is a male donor with ankylosing spondylitis or in good health (not recorded which). Sequencing used blood, either unsorted or a sorted T cell fraction (not recorded which). The DNA for the CDR3 is TGTGCCACCAGTGATTCAACACAGAGCTCCTACAATGAGCAGTTCTTC. Translation gives CATSDSTQSSYNEQFF.